These T cell receptor beta chains were read from a single sample in a study of blood T cell repertoires in COVID-19. The data were produced by immunoSEQ multiplex PCR, yet TCRdb's version contains in-frame clones alone and is incomplete. There are roughly 200,000 clones in the sample; nearly 90% occur only once, and approximately 0.62% lies in the top ten. Sample: peripheral blood. These receptors were collected from a man between 50 and 59 years old with acute or convalescent COVID-19. CDR3s include the opening cysteine and the closing phenylalanine or tryptophan. Fields, in order: J gene, D gene, clone size, V gene, CDR3 DNA, CDR3 protein. The D gene is left open where the match is weak. Clone size appears in some rows only: once, few, many, or a class for an expanded clone.

TRBJ1-1 | . | . | TRBV6-5 | TGTGCCAGCAGTTACTCTGGGGCCCTCGGCACTGAAGCTTTCTTT | CASSYSGALGTEAFF
TRBJ1-6 | . | . | TRBV3-1/TRBV3-2 | TGTGCCAGCACCCTAACCCAGGGCTCCTATAATTCACCCCTCCACTTT | CASTLTQGSYNSPLHF
TRBJ2-3 | TRBD2 | . | TRBV7-9 | TGTGCCAGCAGCTCCCGGGCGGGGGAGAGGACAGATACGCAGTATTTT | CASSSRAGERTDTQYF
TRBJ1-1 | TRBD1 | few | TRBV6-5 | TGTGCCAGCATGATACAGGGGGGAGACACTGAAGCTTTCTTT | CASMIQGGDTEAFF
TRBJ2-7 | TRBD2 | . | TRBV9 | TGTGCCAGCAGCCTCCCAACCCCCCGGAAACTAGCGGGAACCCTCTGGGAGCAGTACTTC | CASSLPTPRKLAGTLWEQYF
TRBJ1-5 | . | . | TRBV3-1/TRBV3-2 | TGTGCCAGCAGCCAAGGGCCATGGCCCCAGCATTTT | CASSQGPWPQHF
TRBJ2-5 | TRBD2 | . | TRBV4-1 | TGCGCCAGCAGCCAAGATAAGACTAGCGGGGGTTCAGAGACCCAGTACTTC | CASSQDKTSGGSETQYF
TRBJ2-2 | . | . | TRBV3-1/TRBV3-2 | TGTGCCAGCAGCCTCATCCCCATAGCGAACACCGGGGAGCTGTTTTTT | CASSLIPIANTGELFF
TRBJ1-4 | . | . | TRBV9 | TGTGCCAGCAGCGTCCATCCCCAGCGGCAGCCAAATGAAAAACTGTTTTTT | CASSVHPQRQPNEKLFF
TRBJ1-1 | . | . | TRBV4-2 | TGTGCCAGCAGCCAAGAGTCAGGCCGCGGGGCTGAAGCTTTCTTT | CASSQESGRGAEAFF
TRBJ1-1 | . | few | TRBV19 | TGTGCCAGTAGTAAGGACTCGACTCCTTCAACTGAAGCTTTCTTT | CASSKDSTPSTEAFF
TRBJ2-3 | . | . | TRBV5-4 | TGTGCCAGCAGCTCCCAGGGGGGTAGCACAGATACGCAGTATTTT | CASSSQGGSTDTQYF
TRBJ2-1 | . | . | TRBV7-2 | TGTGCCAGCAGCTCCGGACTACCCGCGGGGAATGAGCAGTTCTTC | CASSSGLPAGNEQFF
TRBJ1-2 | TRBD1 | many | TRBV7-9 | TGTGCCAGCAGCTCCGACAGGGTCCTTGGCTACACCTTC | CASSSDRVLGYTF
TRBJ2-5 | TRBD2 | few | TRBV30 | TGTGCCTGGGCTAGCGGGAGCAAGACCCAGTACTTC | CAWASGSKTQYF
TRBJ2-1 | TRBD2 | . | TRBV7-9 | TGTGCCAGCAGCTTGAGGGCGGGAGGGCGTTACAATGAGCAGTTCTTC | CASSLRAGGRYNEQFF
TRBJ1-6 | TRBD1 | . | TRBV28 | TGTGCCAGCAGTTTTACGGACAGGGGGCTAAGCTCCTATAATTCACCCCTCCACTTT | CASSFTDRGLSSYNSPLHF
TRBJ1-6 | TRBD1 | . | TRBV6-5 | TGTGCCAGCAGTTACGCCAGGACAGGGGAATCACCCCTCCACTTT | CASSYARTGESPLHF
TRBJ2-1 | . | . | TRBV15 | TGTGCCACCAGCAGCCAACCCCCAGATGAGCAGTTCTTC | CATSSQPPDEQFF
TRBJ1-1 | TRBD1 | . | TRBV29-1 | TGCAGCGTTACCGGGACAGGGCCGAACACTGAAGCTTTCTTT | CSVTGTGPNTEAFF
TRBJ2-1 | . | . | TRBV10-2 | TGCGCCAGCAGTGACGTCCAGGGAATAAATGAGCAGTTCTTC | CASSDVQGINEQFF
TRBJ2-2 | TRBD1 | . | TRBV2 | TGTGCCAGCAAGACAGGGGGACCGACCGGGGAGCTGTTTTTT | CASKTGGPTGELFF
TRBJ1-1 | . | . | TRBV28 | TGTGCCAGCAGTTTGATACAGGGAGTAAACACTGAAGCTTTCTTT | CASSLIQGVNTEAFF
TRBJ1-1 | . | once | TRBV28 | TGTGCCAGCAGCCCCACTTCAGGGAGGGTGGACACTGAAGCTTTCTTT | CASSPTSGRVDTEAFF
TRBJ2-5 | . | . | TRBV6-6 | TGTGCCAGCAGTGTCCCGTCGGGGACCCAGTACTTC | CASSVPSGTQYF